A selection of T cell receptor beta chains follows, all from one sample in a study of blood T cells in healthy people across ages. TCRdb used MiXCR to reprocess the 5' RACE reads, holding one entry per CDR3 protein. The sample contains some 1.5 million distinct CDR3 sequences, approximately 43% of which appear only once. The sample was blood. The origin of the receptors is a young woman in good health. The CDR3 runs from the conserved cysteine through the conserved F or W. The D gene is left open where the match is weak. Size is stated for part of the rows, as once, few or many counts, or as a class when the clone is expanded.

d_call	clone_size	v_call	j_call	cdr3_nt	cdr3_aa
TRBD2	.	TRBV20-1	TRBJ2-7	TGCAGTGCTAGTCTGGCGGGGAGGGTTTACGAGCAGTACTTC	CSASLAGRVYEQYF
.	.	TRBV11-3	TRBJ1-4	TGTGCCAGCAGCGACGGACGGTGGCTTGGCGGAAAACTGTTTTTT	CASSDGRWLGGKLFF
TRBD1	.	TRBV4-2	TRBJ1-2	TGTGCCAGCAGCCAGCCGGACAGGGGCTATGGCTACACCTTC	CASSQPDRGYGYTF
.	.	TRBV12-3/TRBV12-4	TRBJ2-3	TGTGCCAGCAGGCGACCGGGACTTGGCACAGATACGCAGTATTTT	CASRRPGLGTDTQYF
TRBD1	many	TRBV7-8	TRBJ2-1	TGTGCCAGCAGCCATCCAGGGGGCGGCTCCTACAATGAGCAGTTCTTC	CASSHPGGGSYNEQFF
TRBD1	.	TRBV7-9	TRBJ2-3	TGTGCCAGCAAGGGGGCAAGCACAGATACGCAGTATTTT	CASKGASTDTQYF
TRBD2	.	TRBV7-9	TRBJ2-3	TGTGCCAGCAGCTTAAGCGGGGGCCCCGGAGATACGCAGTATTTT	CASSLSGGPGDTQYF
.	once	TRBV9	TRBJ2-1	TGTCCCAGCAGTCCAGGGTACAATGAGCAGTTCTTC	CPSSPGYNEQFF
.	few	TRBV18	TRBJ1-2	TGTGCCAGCTCACCACCGGGGCAGGGAAACGGCTACACCTTC	CASSPPGQGNGYTF
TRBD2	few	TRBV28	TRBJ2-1	TGTGCCAGCAGTTTACTCCGGGACTACCTCTACAATGAGCAGTTCTTC	CASSLLRDYLYNEQFF
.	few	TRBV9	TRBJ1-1	TGTGCCAGCAGCTCCGAGGTAGGTCACACTGAAGCTTTCTTT	CASSSEVGHTEAFF
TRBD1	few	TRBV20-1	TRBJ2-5	TGCAGTGCTAGACCCCACAGGGGGCGCAATGAGCAGTACTTC	CSARPHRGRNEQYF
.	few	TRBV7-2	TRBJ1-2	TGTGCCAGCAGCTCTAGGGCAGGTGTTGACTATGGCTACACCTTC	CASSSRAGVDYGYTF
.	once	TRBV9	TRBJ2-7	TGTGCCAGCGGCCCTGGACCGATTCTCGAGCAGTACTTC	CASGPGPILEQYF
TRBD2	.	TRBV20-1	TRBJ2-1	TGCAGTGCTAGAGACCCTAGCGGGGGGCCAAATTACAATGAGCAGTTCTTC	CSARDPSGGPNYNEQFF
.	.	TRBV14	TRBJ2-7	TGTGCCAGCGCCCCAGGACGGAGGAGCTCCTACGAGCAGTACTTC	CASAPGRRSSYEQYF
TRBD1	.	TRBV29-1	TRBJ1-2	TGCAGCACCGGGACAGGGATATTATATATGGATGGCTACACCTTC	CSTGTGILYMDGYTF
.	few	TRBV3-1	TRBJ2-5	TGTGCCAGCAGCGCATTGAAGGAGACCCAGTACTTC	CASSALKETQYF
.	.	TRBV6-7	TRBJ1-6	TGTGCCAGCAACAGGTTCAATTCACCCCTCCACTTT	CASNRFNSPLHF
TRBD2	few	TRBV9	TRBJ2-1	TGTGCCAGCAGTTATACTAGCGGCGGCTCCTACAATGAGCAGTTCTTC	CASSYTSGGSYNEQFF
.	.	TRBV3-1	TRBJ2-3	TGTGCCAGCAGCCAAGGAAGCGCCTACACAGATACGCAGTATTTT	CASSQGSAYTDTQYF
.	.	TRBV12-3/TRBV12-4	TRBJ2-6	TGTGCCAGCAGGGGCAACAGGGCTGGGGCCAACGTCCTGACTTTC	CASRGNRAGANVLTF
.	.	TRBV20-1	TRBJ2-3	TGCAGTGCTAGAGGAGGATGGGGTTCGGATACGCAGTATTTT	CSARGGWGSDTQYF
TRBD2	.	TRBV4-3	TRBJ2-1	TGCGCCAGCAGCCAAGATGAGCCTAGCGGTCACAATGAGCAGTTCTTC	CASSQDEPSGHNEQFF
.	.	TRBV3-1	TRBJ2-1	TGTGCCAGCAGGTCCGGGCCCCTCTCCTACAATGAGCAGTTCTTC	CASRSGPLSYNEQFF
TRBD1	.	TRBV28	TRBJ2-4	TGTGCCAGCAACCCACTAAAACTTCGGGACAGGGAAGCCAAAAACATTCAGTACTTC	CASNPLKLRDREAKNIQYF
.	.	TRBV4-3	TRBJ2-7	TGCGTCAGCAGCCAAGATCACAGAAGCTACGAGCAGTACTTC	CVSSQDHRSYEQYF
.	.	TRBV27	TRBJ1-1	TGTGCCAGCAGTTTCCGGGGTCTGAACACTGAAGTTTTCTTT	CASSFRGLNTEVFF
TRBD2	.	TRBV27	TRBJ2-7	TGTGCCAGCAGTCCTATTGGGACTAGCGGGAGAGGCGGGCAGTACTTC	CASSPIGTSGRGGQYF
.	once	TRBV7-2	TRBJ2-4	TGTGCCAGCAGCTTAGAAGGGGAGGTTCCGGGTATGAAGCAGTACTTC	CASSLEGEVPGMKQYF
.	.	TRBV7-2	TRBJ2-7	TGTGCCAGCAGCCCCTCAGGGAGAGAGCAGTACTTC	CASSPSGREQYF
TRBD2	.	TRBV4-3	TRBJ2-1	TGCGCCAGCAGCCAAGACCCCGGCGGGGGGATCTACAATGAGCAGTTCTTC	CASSQDPGGGIYNEQFF
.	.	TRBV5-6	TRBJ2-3	TGTGCCAGCAGCGGTTCTAGAGATACGCAGTATTTT	CASSGSRDTQYF
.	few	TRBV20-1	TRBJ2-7	TGCAGTGCTAGAGATCCGGGGGGCGATTTCCGCTCCTACAATGAGCAGTACTTC	CSARDPGGDFRSYNEQYF
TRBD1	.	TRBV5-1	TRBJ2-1	TGCGCCAGCAGCGTCCTCCGGGACAGGAGTTACAATGAGCAGTTCTTC	CASSVLRDRSYNEQFF
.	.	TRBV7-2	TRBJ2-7	TGTGCCAGCAGCTTAACTTCGACGGCCAAGGCCTACGAGCAGTACTTC	CASSLTSTAKAYEQYF
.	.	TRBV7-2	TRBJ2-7	TGTGCCAGCAGCGTAGCGACTAGTCGCGAGCAGTACTTC	CASSVATSREQYF
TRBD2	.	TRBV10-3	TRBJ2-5	TGTGCCATCAGTGAGACGACTAGCGGGGGCCCAGAGACCCAGTACTTC	CAISETTSGGPETQYF
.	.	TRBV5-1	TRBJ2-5	TGCGCCAGCAGCGCGCGGGCGGAAAATGAGCAGTACTTC	CASSARAENEQYF